This T cell receptor beta chain was sequenced during a study of post-analysis software for immune sequencing data. Whole-study findings and limits: Samples prepared in the same batch strongly co-clustered by F measure. Compared against controls, patients with multiple sclerosis displayed significantly lower normalized Chao1 diversity. The five TRBV segments detected at higher frequency in patients than in controls included TRBV5-6, TRBV5-1 and TRBV20-1.

Germline trimming cut 1 base from V and 4 bases from J; bases unmatched to any gene: 7. The CDR3 length is 16 residues. The germline gives CDR1 SEHNR, CDR2 FQNEAQ (reference sequence). This clonotype was detected only a few times. As yet, its antigen is unknown. Prepared TCR beta cDNA libraries contained unique molecular identifiers. The authors obtained roughly 0.5 million cDNA molecules from roughly 1 to 10 million T cells. TCRdb independently ran MiXCR on the PCR reads; one entry per CDR3 protein. This sample has hundreds of thousands of distinct CDR3 sequences, with 25% to 30% found just once. Material for sequencing was blood. The chain is built from TRBV7-9 and TRBJ1-5; 7 bases map to TRBD1. The TCR sequence derives from a girl aged 5-17 years with multiple sclerosis. The CDR3 is CASSLGAGTDNQPQHF. DNA of the CDR3: TGTGCCAGCAGCTTAGGGGCCGGGACAGATAATCAGCCCCAGCATTTT.